This T cell receptor beta chain comes out of a study of chronic HIV infection and antiretroviral therapy. Each CDR3 protein gets one entry after TCRdb re-called the 5' RACE reads with MiXCR. The table lists over 40,000 distinct CDR3 sequences, under 20% of them singletons. This clonotype was picked up a small number of times. The receptor comes from an adult who had HIV and had not received antiretroviral therapy, or was an uninfected healthy control (not recorded which). The sample was peripheral blood.

The CDR3 spells CASSRQAINEKLFF. CDR3 DNA: TGTGCCAGCAGTCGACAGGCGATTAATGAAAAACTGTTTTTT. V is TRBV2 and J is TRBJ1-4, with a weak D call TRBD1 (6 bases). Trimming left V 5 bases short and J 4 bases short, with 11 bases between. Looked up from germline, CDR1 is SNHLY and CDR2 is FYNNEI. The CDR3 sequence is 14 residues long.